This T cell receptor (beta chain) was captured by sequencing in a study of T cells after yellow fever vaccination. Study results and limitations: At about 97% for CD4 and approximately 88% for CD8, most primary-vaccination clones showed up again after the booster.

The germline V gene has CDR1 KGHSH and CDR2 LQKENI. This CDR3 contains 16 residues. Trimming took 3 bases from V and 1 from J; bases not matched to a gene: 5. Synthesis of TCR cDNA relied on 5'RACE template switching, which attached a universal primer site and UMIs. One entry per CDR3 protein, called by TCRdb with MiXCR from the 5' RACE reads. The table has 250,000 or so distinct CDR3 sequences, about 3.9% seen once; the top ten hold under 20%. This clonotype was counted ten times or more. Its antigen is undetermined. V and J are TRBV18 and TRBJ2-2; 7 bases line up with TRBD2. The sequence was obtained from a man between 18 and 29 years old who received the YFV17D yellow fever vaccine. The sample consisted of PBMCs, taken 15 days after the yellow fever booster vaccination. CDR3 coding DNA: TGTGCCAGCTCACCCGCGGGGGTCCTGAACACCGGGGAGCTGTTTTTT. Translated: CASSPAGVLNTGELFF.